Each of the 2 T cell receptor beta chains below was sequenced from the same sample in a study of T-cell reconstitution after alpha-beta-depleted transplantation in children. It was with unique molecular identifiers that the TCRbeta library was prepared. Each CDR3 protein is one row after TCRdb ran MiXCR on the PCR reads. This sample has 90,000 to 95,000 distinct CDR3 sequences; 12% occur once, and the top ten carry about 15%. The sample consisted of PBMCs from the stem cell graft donor, taken from the stem cell graft. These receptor sequences come from a human donor who donated a stem cell graft to a child with inherited bone marrow failure.

This clonotype was seen only a few times. The V call is TRBV28, the J call TRBJ2-1; 9 bases map to TRBD2. Germline loops: CDR1 MDHEN, CDR2 SYDVKM. The CDR3 sequence is 16 residues long. V was clipped by 3 bases and J by 3 bases; unmatched bases: 6. CDR3 protein: CASSLTSGNRYNEQFF. The CDR3 DNA sequence: TGTGCCAGCAGTTTGACTAGCGGAAATCGCTACAATGAGCAGTTCTTC.

This clonotype was found many times. The V call is TRBV4-2, the J call TRBJ2-1, with 7 positions matching TRBD2. This CDR3 region has 14 residues. Germline V gives CDR1 LGHNA, CDR2 YNFKEQ. With V trimmed by 1 base and J by 12 bases, 9 bases remained unmatched. For the CDR3, the DNA is TGTGCCAGCAGCCAAGGAGCCAGCGGGGTGTCGCAGTTCTTC. Protein: CASSQGASGVSQFF.